This TCR beta chain is drawn from a study of T cell repertoires in cytomegalovirus infection. Study context: Public TCR beta signatures indicated both CMV infection and matching HLA type.

This clonotype was seen ten or more times. Its target is unknown. Overall study findings and caveats: It was HLA-C-restricted CMV-specific TCR beta clonotypes that dominated the response ex vivo.

In germline, CDR1 is SGHTA, CDR2 FQGNSA. The CDR3 covers 14 residues. Trimming stripped 5 bases from V and 2 bases from J, with 11 bases between. Using its own MiXCR run on the reads, TCRdb lists one record per CDR3 protein. The sample contains approximately 350,000 distinct CDR3 sequences, just under 35% of which appear only once. The input for sequencing was cultured PBMCs, taken from culture after CMV antigen stimulation. This chain links TRBV7-2 with TRBJ2-3; D may match TRBD1 or TRBD2 (5 bases each). This clonotype was sampled from a human donor in good health (CMV status not recorded). Some clones in this sample may be carry-over from other donors' samples. The DNA for the CDR3 is TGTGCCAGCAGCGCCGGGACCGCCACAGATACGCAGTATTTT. As protein: CASSAGTATDTQYF.